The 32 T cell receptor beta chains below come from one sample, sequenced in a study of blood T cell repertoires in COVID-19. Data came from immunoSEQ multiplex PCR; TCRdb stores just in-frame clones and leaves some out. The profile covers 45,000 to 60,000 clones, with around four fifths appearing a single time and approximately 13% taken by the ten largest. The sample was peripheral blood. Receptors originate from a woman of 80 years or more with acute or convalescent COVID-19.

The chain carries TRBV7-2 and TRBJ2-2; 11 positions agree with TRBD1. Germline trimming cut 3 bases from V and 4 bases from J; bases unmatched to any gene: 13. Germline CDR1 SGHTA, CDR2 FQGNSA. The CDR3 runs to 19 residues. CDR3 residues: CASSFAGTGGVSGTGELFF. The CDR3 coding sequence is TGTGCCAGCAGCTTTGCCGGGACAGGGGGAGTTTCGGGCACCGGGGAGCTGTTTTTT.

The CDR3: CASSSTGGSNYGYTF. CDR3 nucleotide sequence: TGCGCCAGCAGCTCGACAGGGGGTTCGAACTATGGCTACACCTTC. The genes are TRBV5-1 and TRBJ1-2, with TRBD1 matching over 9 bases. The V segment lost 3 bases and the J segment 2 bases; nucleotides outside the gene matches: 5. This CDR3 has 15 amino acids. CDR1 is SGHRS, CDR2 YFSETQ, per germline.

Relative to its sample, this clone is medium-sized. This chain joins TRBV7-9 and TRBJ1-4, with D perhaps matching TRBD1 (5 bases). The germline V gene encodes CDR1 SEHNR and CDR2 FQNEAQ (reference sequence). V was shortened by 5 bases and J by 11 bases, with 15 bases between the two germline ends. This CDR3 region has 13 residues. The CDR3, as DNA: TGTGCCAGCAGCACAGACCCGACAGTCAAACTGTTTTTT. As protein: CASSTDPTVKLFF.

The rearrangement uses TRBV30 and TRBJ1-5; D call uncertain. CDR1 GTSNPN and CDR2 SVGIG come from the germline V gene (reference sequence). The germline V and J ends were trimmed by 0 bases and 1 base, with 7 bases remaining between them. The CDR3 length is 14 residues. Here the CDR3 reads CAWSVKQSNQPQHF. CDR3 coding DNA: TGTGCCTGGAGTGTAAAACAGAGCAATCAGCCCCAGCATTTT.

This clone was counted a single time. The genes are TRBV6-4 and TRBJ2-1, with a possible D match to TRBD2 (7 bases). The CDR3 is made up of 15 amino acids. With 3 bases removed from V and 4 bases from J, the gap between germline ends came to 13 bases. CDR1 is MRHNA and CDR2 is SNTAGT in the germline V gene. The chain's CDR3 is CASSDGGAPYNEQFF. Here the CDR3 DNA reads TGTGCCAGCAGTGATGGGGGGGCTCCATACAATGAGCAGTTCTTC.

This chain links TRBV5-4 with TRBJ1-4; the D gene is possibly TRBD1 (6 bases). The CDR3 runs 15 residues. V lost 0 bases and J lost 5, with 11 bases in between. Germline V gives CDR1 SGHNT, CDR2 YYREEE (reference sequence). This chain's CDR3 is CASSLAGVKNEKLFF. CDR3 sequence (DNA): TGTGCCAGCAGCTTGGCAGGGGTCAAAAATGAAAAACTGTTTTTT. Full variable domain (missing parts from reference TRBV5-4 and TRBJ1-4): ETGVTQSPTHLIKTRGQQVTLRCSSQSGHNTVSWYQQALGQGPQFIFQYYREEENGRGNFPPRFSGLQFPNYSSELNVNALELDDSALYLCASSLAGVKNEKLFFGSGTQLSVL.

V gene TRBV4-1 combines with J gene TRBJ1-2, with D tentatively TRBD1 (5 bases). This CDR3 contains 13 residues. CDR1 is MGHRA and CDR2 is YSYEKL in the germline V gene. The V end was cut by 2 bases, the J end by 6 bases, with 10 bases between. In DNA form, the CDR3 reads TGCGCCAGCAGCCAAAAGGTAGGGGATGGCTACACCTTC. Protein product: CASSQKVGDGYTF.

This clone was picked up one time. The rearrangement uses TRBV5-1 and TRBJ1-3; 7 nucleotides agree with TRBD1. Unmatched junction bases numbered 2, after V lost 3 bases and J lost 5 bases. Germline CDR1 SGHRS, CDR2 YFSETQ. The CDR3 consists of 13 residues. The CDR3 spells CASSWDSRNTIYF. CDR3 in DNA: TGCGCCAGCAGCTGGGACAGCCGAAACACCATATATTTT.

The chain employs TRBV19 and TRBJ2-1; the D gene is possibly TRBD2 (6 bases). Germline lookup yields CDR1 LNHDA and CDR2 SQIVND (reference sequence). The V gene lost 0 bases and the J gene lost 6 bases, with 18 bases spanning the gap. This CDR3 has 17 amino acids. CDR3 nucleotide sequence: TGTGCCAGTAGTATAGATCGGGGGAGCCTTACCCCCAATGAGCAGTTCTTC. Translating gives CASSIDRGSLTPNEQFF. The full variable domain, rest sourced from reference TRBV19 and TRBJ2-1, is DGGITQSPKYLFRKEGQNVTLSCEQNLNHDAMYWYRQDPGQGLRLIYYSQIVNDFQKGDIAEGYSVSREKKESFPLTVTSAQKNPTAFYLCASSIDRGSLTPNEQFFGPGTRLTVL.

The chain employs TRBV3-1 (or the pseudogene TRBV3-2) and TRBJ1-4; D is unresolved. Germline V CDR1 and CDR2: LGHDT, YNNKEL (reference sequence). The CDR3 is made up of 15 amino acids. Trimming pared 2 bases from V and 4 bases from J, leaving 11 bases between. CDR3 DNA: TGTGCCAGCAGCCAATCAGGCCTGAGTAATGAAAAACTGTTTTTT. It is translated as CASSQSGLSNEKLFF.

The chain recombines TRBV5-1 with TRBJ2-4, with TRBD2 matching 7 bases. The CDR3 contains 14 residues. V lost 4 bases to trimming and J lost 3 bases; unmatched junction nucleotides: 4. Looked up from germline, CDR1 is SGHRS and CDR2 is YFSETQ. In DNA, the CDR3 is TGCGCCAGCAGCCCCTCGGGAGGCAAAAACATTCAGTACTTC. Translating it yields CASSPSGGKNIQYF.

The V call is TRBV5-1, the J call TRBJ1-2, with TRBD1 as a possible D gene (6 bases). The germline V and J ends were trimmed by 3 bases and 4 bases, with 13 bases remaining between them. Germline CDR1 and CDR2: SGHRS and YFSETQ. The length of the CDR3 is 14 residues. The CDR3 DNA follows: TGCGCCAGCAGCTCGGACAGCTCGAGCTATGGCTACACCTTC. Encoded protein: CASSSDSSSYGYTF.

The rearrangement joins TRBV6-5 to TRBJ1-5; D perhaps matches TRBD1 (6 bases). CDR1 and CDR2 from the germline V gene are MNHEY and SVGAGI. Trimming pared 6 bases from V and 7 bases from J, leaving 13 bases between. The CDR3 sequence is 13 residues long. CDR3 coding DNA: TGTGCCAGCAGCAAACAGGGCGTACAGCCCCAGCATTTT. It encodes CASSKQGVQPQHF.

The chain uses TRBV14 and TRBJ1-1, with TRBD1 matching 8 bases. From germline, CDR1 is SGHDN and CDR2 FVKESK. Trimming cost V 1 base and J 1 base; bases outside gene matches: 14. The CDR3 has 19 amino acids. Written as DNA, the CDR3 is TGTGCCAGCAGCCAAGCAAAAGCCCCCAGGGGGCTTCGGAACACTGAAGCTTTCTTT. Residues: CASSQAKAPRGLRNTEAFF.

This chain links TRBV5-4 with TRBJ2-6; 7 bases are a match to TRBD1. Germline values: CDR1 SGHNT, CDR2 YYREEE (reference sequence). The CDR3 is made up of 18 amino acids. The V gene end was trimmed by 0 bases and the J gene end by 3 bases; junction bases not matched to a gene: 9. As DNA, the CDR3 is TGTGCCAGCAGCTTGGGCAGGGGGATGGAATTTGGGGCCAACGTCCTGACTTTC. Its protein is CASSLGRGMEFGANVLTF.

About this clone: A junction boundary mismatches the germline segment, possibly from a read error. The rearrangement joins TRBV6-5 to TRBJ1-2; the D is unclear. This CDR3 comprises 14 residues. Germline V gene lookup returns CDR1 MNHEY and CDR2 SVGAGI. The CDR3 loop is CASSFSGRSYSYTF. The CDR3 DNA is TGTGCCAGCAGTTTCTCGGGCAGATCCTATAGCTACACCTTC.

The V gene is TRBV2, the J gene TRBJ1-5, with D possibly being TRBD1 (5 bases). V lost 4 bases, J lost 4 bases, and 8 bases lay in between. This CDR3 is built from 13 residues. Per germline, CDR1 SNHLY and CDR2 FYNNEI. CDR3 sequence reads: CASSGQRNQPQHF. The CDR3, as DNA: TGTGCCAGCAGTGGACAGAGAAATCAGCCCCAGCATTTT. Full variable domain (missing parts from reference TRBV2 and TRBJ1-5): EPEVTQTPSHQVTQMGQEVILRCVPISNHLYFYWYRQILGQKVEFLVSFYNNEISEKSEIFDDQFSVERPDGSNFTLKIRSTKLEDSAMYFCASSGQRNQPQHFGDGTRLSIL.

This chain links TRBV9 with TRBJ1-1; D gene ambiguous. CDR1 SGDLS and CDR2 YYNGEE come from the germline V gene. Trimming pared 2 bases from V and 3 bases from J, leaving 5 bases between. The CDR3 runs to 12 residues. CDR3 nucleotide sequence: TGTGCCAGCAGCGTTACGGACACTGAAGCTTTCTTT. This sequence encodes CASSVTDTEAFF.

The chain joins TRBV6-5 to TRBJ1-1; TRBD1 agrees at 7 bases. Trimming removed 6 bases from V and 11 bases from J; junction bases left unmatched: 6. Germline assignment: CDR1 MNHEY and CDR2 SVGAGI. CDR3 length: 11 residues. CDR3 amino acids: CASRLDRLAFF. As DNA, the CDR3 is TGTGCCAGCAGATTGGACAGGTTGGCTTTCTTT.

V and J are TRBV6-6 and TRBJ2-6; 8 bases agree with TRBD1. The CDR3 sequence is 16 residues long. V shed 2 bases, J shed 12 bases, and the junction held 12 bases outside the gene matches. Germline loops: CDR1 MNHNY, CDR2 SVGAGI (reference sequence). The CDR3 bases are TGTGCCAGCAGTTACGACAGGGGACTCACCAGCAGCGTCCTGACTTTC. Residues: CASSYDRGLTSSVLTF.

CDR3 amino acids: CASSQTQGSPLHF. The CDR3 nucleotides read TGTGCCAGCAGCCAGACACAGGGCTCACCCCTCCACTTT. The genes are TRBV3-1 (or the pseudogene TRBV3-2) and TRBJ1-6; D perhaps matches TRBD1 (6 bases). The CDR3 runs to 13 residues. In germline, CDR1 is LGHDT, CDR2 YNNKEL (reference sequence). V was trimmed by 3 bases and J by 10 bases, leaving 10 bases between them.

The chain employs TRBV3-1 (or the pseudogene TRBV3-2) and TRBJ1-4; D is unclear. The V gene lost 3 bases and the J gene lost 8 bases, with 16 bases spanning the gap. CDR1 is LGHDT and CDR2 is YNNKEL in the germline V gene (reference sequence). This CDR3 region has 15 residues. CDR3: CASSQISLGPEKLFF. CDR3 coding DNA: TGTGCCAGCAGCCAGATTAGCCTCGGCCCGGAAAAACTGTTTTTT.

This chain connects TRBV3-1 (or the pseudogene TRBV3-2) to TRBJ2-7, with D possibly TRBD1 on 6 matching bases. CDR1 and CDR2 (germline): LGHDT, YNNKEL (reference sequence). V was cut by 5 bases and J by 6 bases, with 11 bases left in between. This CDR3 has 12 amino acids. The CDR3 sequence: CASSEQGFEQYF. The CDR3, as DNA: TGTGCCAGCAGCGAACAGGGCTTCGAGCAGTACTTC.

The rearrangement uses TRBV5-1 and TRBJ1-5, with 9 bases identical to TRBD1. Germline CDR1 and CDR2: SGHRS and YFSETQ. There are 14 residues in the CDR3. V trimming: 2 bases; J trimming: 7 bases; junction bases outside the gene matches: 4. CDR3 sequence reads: CASSLGTGNQPQHF. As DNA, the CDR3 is TGCGCCAGCAGCTTAGGGACAGGGAACCAGCCCCAGCATTTT.

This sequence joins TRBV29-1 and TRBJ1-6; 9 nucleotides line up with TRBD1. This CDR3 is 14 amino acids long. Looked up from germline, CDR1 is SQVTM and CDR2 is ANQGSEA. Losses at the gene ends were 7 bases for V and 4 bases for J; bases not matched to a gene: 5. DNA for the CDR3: TGCAGCGCTCGACAGGGGGGATATAATTCACCCCTCCACTTT. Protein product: CSARQGGYNSPLHF.

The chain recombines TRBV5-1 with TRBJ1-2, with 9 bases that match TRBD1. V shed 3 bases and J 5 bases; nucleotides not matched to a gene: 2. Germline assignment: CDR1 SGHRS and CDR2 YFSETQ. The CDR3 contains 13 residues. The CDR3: CASSSGQGYGYTF. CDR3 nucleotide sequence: TGCGCCAGCAGCTCGGGACAGGGTTATGGCTACACCTTC.

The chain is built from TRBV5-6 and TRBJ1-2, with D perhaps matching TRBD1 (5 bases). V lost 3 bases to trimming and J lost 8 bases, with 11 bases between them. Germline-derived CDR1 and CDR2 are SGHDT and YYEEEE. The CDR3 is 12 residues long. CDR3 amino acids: CASSSEGPGYTF. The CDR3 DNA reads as TGTGCCAGCAGCTCGGAGGGGCCCGGCTACACCTTC.

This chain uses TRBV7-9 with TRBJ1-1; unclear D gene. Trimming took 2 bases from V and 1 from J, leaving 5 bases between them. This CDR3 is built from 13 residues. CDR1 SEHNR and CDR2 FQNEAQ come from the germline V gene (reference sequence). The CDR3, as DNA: TGTGCCAGCAGCTTAACTCCGAACACTGAAGCTTTCTTT. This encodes CASSLTPNTEAFF.

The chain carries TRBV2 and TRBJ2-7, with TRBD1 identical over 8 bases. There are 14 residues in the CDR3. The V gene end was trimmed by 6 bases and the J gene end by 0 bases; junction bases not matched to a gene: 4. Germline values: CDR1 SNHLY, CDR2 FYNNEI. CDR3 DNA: TGTGCCAGCAGGGAGACAGGGGACTCCTACGAGCAGTACTTC. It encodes CASRETGDSYEQYF.

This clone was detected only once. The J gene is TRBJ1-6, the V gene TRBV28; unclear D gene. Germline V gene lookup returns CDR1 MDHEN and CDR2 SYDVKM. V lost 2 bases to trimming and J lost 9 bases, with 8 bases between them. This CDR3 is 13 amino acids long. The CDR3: CASSLLVGSPLHF. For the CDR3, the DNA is TGTGCCAGCAGTTTACTAGTTGGTTCACCCCTCCACTTT.

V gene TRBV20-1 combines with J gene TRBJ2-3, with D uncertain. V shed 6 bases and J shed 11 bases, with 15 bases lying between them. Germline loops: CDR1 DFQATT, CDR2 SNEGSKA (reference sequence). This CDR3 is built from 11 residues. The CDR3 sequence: CSARSIGGQYF. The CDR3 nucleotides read TGCAGTGCAAGGAGTATCGGTGGGCAGTATTTT.

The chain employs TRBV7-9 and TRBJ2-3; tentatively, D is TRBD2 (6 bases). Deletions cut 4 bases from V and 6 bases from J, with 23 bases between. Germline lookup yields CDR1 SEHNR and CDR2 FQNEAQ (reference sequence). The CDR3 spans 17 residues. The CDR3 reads CASSWGKGPGEGDTQYF. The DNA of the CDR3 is TGTGCCAGCAGCTGGGGCAAAGGCCCGGGAGAGGGGGATACGCAGTATTTT.